This T cell receptor (beta chain) is from a study of shared clonotypes between healthy human individuals. Study observations and caveats: Among non-shared clonotypes, generation probabilities were lower than among those shared by all four donors.

Notes on this clone: Its antigen remains unknown.

Sequencing was performed with immunoSEQ multiplex PCR; in TCRdb, only in-frame clones are kept and a portion is missing. The sample holds about 2.3 million clones, just over 90% seen once. The study drew its donors from healthy HIV-negative adults without recent acute infections or vaccinations. The CDR3 covers 21 residues. Germline assignment: CDR1 MDHEN and CDR2 SYDVKM. The V end was cut by 1 base, the J end by 2 bases, with 27 bases between. V and J are TRBV28 and TRBJ1-5; no firm D call. Sequenced sample: naive CD4+ T cells from PBMCs. Subset defined: CD45RA+ positively selected. The clonotype comes from a man aged 18 to 30 in good health. Some clones in this sample may be carry-over from other donors' samples. This CDR3 is CASSLSGLGVAEKGRNQPQHF. The CDR3 DNA is TGTGCCAGCAGTTTATCTGGCTTGGGCGTAGCTGAAAAAGGCCGCAATCAGCCCCAGCATTTT.